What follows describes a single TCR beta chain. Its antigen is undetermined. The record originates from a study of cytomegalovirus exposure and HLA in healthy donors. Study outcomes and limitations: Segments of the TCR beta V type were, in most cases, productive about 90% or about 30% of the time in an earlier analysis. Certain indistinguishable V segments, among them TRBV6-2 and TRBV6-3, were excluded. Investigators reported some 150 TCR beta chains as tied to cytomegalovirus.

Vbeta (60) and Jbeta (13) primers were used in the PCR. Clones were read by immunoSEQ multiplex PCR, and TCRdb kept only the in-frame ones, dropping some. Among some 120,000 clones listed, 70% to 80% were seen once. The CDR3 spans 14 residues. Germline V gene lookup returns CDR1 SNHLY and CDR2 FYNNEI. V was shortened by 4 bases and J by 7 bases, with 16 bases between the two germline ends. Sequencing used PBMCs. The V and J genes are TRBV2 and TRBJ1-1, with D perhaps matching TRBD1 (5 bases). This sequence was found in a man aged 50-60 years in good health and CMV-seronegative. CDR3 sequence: CASSAQGFRYEAFF. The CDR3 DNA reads TGTGCCAGCAGTGCCCAGGGTTTTAGGTATGAAGCTTTCTTT.